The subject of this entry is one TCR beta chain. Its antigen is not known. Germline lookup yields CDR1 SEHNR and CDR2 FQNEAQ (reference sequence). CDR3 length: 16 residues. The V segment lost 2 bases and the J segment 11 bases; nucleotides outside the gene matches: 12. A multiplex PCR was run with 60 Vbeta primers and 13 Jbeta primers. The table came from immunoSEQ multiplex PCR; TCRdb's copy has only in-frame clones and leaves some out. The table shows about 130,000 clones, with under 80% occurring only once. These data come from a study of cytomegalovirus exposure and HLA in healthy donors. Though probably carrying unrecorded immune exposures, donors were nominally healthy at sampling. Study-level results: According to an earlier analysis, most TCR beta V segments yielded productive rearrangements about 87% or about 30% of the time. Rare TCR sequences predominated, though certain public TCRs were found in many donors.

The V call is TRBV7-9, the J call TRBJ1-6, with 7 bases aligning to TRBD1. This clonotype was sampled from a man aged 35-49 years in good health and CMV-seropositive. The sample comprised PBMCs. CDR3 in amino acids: CASSLPSTGTVTPLHF. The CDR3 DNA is TGTGCCAGCAGCTTACCCTCGACAGGGACAGTGACACCCCTCCACTTT.